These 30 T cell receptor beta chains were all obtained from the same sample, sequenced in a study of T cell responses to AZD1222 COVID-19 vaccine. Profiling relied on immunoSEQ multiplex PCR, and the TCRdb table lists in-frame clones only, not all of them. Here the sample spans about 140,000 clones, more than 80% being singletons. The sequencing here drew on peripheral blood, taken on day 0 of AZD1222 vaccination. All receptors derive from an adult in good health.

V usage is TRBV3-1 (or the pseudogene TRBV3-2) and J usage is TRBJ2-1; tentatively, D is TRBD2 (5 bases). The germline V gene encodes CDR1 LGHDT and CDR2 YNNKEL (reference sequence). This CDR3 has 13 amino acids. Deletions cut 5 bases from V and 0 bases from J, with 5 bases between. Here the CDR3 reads CASSAGSYNEQFF. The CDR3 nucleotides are TGTGCCAGCAGCGCGGGCTCCTACAATGAGCAGTTCTTC.

The CDR3 is CASSLREGQLKKETQYF. In nucleotides, the CDR3 is TGTGCCAGCAGCTTAAGGGAAGGGCAGCTAAAAAAAGAGACCCAGTACTTC. The rearrangement joins TRBV5-5 to TRBJ2-5; D remains unclear. Germline CDR1 reads SGHKS; CDR2 reads YYEKEE (reference sequence). The CDR3 has 17 residues. Trimming cost V 2 bases and J 3 bases, with 20 bases left between them.

The CDR3 DNA sequence: TGTGCCAGCAGCTTCGGACTCCTGATTCTCTCCTACAATGAGCAGTTCTTC. This codes for CASSFGLLILSYNEQFF. The V and J genes are TRBV7-7 and TRBJ2-1; perhaps TRBD2 as D (5 bases). Between the trimmed V and J ends, which lost 3 bases and 0 bases, there was a span of 15 bases. The CDR3 has 17 residues. The germline V gene encodes CDR1 SSHAT and CDR2 FNYEAQ (reference sequence).

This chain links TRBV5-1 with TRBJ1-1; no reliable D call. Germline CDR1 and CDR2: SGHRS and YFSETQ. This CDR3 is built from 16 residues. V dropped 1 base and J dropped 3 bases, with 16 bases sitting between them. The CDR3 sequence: CASSLIGQYLDTEAFF. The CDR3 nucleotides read TGCGCCAGCAGCTTGATCGGGCAGTACCTTGACACTGAAGCTTTCTTT. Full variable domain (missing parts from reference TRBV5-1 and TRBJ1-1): KAGVTQTPRYLIKTRGQQVTLSCSPISGHRSVSWYQQTPGQGLQFLFEYFSETQRNKGNFPGRFSGRQFSNSRSEMNVSTLELGDSALYLCASSLIGQYLDTEAFFGQGTRLTVV.

CDR3 sequence: CASSLWVVVIEGTRDTQYF. The CDR3 region has the DNA TGTGCCAGCAGCTTATGGGTTGTGGTCATAGAAGGAACCAGAGATACGCAGTATTTT. V is TRBV11-2 and J is TRBJ2-3; the D is unclear. Germline CDR1 and CDR2: SGHAT and FQNNGV. This CDR3 is 19 amino acids long. Between the trimmed V and J ends, which lost 2 bases and 5 bases, there was a span of 26 bases.

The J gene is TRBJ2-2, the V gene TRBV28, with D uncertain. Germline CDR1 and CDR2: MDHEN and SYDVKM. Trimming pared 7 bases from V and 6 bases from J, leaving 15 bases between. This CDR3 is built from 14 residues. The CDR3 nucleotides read TGTGCCAGCATCCCTTTCGGGTTCGCCGGGGAGCTGTTTTTT. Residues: CASIPFGFAGELFF. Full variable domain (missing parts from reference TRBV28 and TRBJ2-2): DVKVTQSSRYLVKRTGEKVFLECVQDMDHENMFWYRQDPGLGLRLIYFSYDVKMKEKGDIPEGYSVSREKKERFSLILESASTNQTSMYLCASIPFGFAGELFFGEGSRLTVL.

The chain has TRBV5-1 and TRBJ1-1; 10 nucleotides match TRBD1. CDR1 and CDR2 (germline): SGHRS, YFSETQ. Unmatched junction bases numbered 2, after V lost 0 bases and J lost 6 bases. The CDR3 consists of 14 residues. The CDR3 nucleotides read TGCGCCAGCAGCTTGGTGGGGACAGGGGCTGAAGCTTTCTTT. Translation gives CASSLVGTGAEAFF.

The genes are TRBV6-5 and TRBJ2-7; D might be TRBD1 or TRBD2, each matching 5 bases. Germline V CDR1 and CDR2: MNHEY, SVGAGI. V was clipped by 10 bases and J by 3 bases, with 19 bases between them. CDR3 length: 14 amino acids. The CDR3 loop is CATLAGTSFYEQYF. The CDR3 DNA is TGTGCCACCTTAGCCGGGACCTCCTTCTACGAGCAGTACTTC.

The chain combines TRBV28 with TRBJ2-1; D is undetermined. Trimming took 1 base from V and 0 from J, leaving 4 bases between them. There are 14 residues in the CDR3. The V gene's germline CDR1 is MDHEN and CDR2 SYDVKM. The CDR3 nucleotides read TGTGCCAGCAGTTTATATGGCTCCTACAATGAGCAGTTCTTC. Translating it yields CASSLYGSYNEQFF.

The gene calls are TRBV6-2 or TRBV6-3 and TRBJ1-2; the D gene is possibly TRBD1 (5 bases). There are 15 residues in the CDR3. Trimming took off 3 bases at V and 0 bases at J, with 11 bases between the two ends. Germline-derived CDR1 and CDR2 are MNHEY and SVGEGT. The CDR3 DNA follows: TGTGCCAGCAGTTATCCGGGGGTGGCTAACTATGGCTACACCTTC. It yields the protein CASSYPGVANYGYTF.

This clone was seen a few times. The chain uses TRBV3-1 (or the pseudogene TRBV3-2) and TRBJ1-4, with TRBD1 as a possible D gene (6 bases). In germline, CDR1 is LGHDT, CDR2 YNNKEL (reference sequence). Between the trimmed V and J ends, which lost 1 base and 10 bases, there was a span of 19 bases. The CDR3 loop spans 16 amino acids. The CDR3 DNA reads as TGTGCCAGCAGCCAAGGATCGGGGGCCCGAGGAGGAAAACTGTTTTTT. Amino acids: CASSQGSGARGGKLFF.

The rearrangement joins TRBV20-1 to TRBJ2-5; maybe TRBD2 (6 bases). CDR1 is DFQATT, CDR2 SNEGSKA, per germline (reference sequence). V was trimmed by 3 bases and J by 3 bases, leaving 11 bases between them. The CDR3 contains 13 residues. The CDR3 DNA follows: TGCAGTGCTAGTAGCGGCCTGAAAGAGACCCAGTACTTC. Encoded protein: CSASSGLKETQYF.

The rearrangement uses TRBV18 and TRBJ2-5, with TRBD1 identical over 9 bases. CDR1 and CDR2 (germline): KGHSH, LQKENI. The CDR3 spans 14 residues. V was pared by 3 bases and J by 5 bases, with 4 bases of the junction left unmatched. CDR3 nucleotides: TGTGCCAGCTCACCTCACAGGGGGCGGGAGACCCAGTACTTC. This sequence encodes CASSPHRGRETQYF.

CDR3 DNA sequence: TGTGCCAGTAGTATTGTAGGCCACACAGATACGCAGTATTTT. Protein: CASSIVGHTDTQYF. V usage is TRBV19 and J usage is TRBJ2-3, with unresolved D. This CDR3 region has 14 residues. Trimming left V 3 bases short and J 2 bases short, with 9 bases between. Germline CDR1 LNHDA, CDR2 SQIVND (reference sequence). The full variable domain, completed using reference TRBV19 and TRBJ2-3, is DGGITQSPKYLFRKEGQNVTLSCEQNLNHDAMYWYRQDPGQGLRLIYYSQIVNDFQKGDIAEGYSVSREKKESFPLTVTSAQKNPTAFYLCASSIVGHTDTQYFGPGTRLTVL.

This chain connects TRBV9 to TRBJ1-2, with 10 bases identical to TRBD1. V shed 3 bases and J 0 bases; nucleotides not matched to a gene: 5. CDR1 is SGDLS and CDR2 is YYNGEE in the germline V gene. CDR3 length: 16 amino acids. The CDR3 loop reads CASSDRQGASNYGYTF. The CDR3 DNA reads TGTGCCAGCAGCGACAGACAGGGGGCTTCTAACTATGGCTACACCTTC.

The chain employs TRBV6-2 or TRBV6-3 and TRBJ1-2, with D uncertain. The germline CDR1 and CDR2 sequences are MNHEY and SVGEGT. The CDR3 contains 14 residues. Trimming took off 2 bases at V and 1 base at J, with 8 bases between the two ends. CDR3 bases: TGTGCCAGCAGTTACGGCCGGGGTAACTATGGCTACACCTTC. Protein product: CASSYGRGNYGYTF.

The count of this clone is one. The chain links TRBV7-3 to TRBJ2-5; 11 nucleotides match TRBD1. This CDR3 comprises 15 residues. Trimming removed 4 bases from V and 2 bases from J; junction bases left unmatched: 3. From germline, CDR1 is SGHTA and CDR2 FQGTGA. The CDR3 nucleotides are TGTGCCAGCAGCTATGGGACAGGGGGACAAGAGACCCAGTACTTC. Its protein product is CASSYGTGGQETQYF.

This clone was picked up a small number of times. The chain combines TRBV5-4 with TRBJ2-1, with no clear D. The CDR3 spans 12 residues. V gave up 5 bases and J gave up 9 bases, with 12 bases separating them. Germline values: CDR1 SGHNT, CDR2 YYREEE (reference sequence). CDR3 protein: CASSFPVGEQFF. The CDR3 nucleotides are TGTGCCAGCAGTTTCCCCGTAGGTGAGCAGTTCTTC.

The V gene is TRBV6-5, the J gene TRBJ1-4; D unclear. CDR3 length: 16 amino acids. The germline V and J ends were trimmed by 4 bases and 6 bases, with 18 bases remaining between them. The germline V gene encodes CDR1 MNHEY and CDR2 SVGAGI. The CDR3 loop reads CASSSPYEGRDEKLFF. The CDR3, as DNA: TGTGCCAGCAGTTCCCCCTATGAGGGAAGGGATGAAAAACTGTTTTTT.

Written as DNA, the CDR3 is TGTGCCACCAGCTCTGTCAGGGCTGAGGAGCAGTACTTC. This codes for CATSSVRAEEQYF. The chain has TRBV24-1 and TRBJ2-7; D possibly corresponds to TRBD1 (5 bases). V lost 7 bases, J lost 7 bases, and 16 bases lay in between. CDR1 is KGHDR, CDR2 SFDVKD, per germline. This CDR3 is built from 13 residues.

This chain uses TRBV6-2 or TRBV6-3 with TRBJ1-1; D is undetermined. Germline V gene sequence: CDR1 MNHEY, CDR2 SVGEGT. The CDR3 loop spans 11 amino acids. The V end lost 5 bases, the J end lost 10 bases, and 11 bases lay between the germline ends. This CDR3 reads CASSNVRGAFF. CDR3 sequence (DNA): TGTGCCAGCAGTAATGTCCGGGGAGCTTTCTTT.

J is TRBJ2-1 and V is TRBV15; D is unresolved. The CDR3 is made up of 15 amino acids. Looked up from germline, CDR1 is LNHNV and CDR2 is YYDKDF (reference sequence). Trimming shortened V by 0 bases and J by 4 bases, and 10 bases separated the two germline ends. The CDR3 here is CATSRDHGPYNEQFF. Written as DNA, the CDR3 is TGTGCCACCAGCAGAGATCATGGACCATACAATGAGCAGTTCTTC.

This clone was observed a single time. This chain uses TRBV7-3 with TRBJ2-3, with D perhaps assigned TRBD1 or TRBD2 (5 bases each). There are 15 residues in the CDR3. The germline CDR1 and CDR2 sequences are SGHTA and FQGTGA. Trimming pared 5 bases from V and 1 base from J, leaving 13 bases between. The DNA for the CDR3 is TGTGCCAGCAGCCCCCGGGGCTCCCGCACAGATACGCAGTATTTT. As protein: CASSPRGSRTDTQYF.

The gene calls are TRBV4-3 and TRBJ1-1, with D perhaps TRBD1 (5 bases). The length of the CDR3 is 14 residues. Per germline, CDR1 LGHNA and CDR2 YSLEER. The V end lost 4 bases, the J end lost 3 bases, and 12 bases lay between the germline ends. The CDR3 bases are TGCGCCAGCAGCCGCCTTGGAGGGGACACTGAAGCTTTCTTT. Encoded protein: CASSRLGGDTEAFF.

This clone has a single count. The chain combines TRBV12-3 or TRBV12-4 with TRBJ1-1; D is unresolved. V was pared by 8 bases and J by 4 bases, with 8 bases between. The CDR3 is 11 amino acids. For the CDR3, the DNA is TGTGCCAGCCTGGGAGGCACTGAAGCTTTCTTT. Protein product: CASLGGTEAFF.

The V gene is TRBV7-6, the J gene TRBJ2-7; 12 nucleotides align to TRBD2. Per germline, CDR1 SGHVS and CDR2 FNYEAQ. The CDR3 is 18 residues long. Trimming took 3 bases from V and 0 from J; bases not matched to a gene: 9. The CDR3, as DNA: TGTGCCAGCAGCTTCGGGACTAGCGGGTTCGATAGCTCCTACGAGCAGTACTTC. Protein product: CASSFGTSGFDSSYEQYF.

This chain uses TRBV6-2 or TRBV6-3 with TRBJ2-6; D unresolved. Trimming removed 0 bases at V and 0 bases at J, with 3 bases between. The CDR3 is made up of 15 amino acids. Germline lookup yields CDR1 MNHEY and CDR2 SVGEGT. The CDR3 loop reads CASSYSASGANVLTF. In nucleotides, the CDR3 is TGTGCCAGCAGTTACTCGGCCTCTGGGGCCAACGTCCTGACTTTC.

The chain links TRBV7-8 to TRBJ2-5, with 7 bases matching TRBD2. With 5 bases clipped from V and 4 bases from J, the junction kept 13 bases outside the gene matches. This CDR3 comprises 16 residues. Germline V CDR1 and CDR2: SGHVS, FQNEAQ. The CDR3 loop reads CASSPPLLGEGETQYF. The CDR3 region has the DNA TGTGCCAGCAGCCCCCCCCTGTTGGGGGAGGGAGAGACCCAGTACTTC.

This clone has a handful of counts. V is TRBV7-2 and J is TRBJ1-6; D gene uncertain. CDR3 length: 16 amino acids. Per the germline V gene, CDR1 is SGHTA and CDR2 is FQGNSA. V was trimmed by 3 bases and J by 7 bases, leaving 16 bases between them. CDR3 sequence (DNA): TGTGCCAGCAGCTTTTCCCTAGCGGGGAGGAATTCACCCCTCCACTTT. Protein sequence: CASSFSLAGRNSPLHF.

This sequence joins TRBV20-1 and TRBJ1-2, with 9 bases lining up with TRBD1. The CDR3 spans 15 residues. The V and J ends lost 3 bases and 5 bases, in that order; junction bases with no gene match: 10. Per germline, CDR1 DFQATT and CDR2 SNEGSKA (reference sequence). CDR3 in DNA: TGCAGTGCTAGTACAGGGGGCGATCTTGGATATGGCTACACCTTC. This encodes CSASTGGDLGYGYTF.